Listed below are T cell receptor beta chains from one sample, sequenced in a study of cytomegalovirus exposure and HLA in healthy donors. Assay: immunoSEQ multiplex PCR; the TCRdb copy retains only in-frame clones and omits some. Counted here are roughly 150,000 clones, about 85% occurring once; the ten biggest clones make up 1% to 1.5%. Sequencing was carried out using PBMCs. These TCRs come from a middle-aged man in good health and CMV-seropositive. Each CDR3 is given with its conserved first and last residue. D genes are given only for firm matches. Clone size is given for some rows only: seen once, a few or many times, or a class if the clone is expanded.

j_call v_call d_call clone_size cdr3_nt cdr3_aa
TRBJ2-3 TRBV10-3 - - TGTGCCATCGGGGCCGGGGATACGCAGTATTTT CAIGAGDTQYF
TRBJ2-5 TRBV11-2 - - TGTGCCACTGCTTTAGCCGGCCAGGGGGAGACCCAGTACTTC CATALAGQGETQYF
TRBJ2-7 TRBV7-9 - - TGTGCCAGCAGCTTAGGGAGTCCTACCTACGAGCAGTACTTC CASSLGSPTYEQYF
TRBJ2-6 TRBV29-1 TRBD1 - TGCAGCGTTACAGGGGTGGGCAGCTCTGGGGCCAACGTCCTGACTTTC CSVTGVGSSGANVLTF
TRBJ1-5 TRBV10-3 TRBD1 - TGTGCCATCAGTGAGTCGCCTAACAGGGGGTCAAATCAGCCCCAGCATTTT CAISESPNRGSNQPQHF
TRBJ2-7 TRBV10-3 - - TGTGCCATCAGTGACGACAGTAACGAGCAGTACTTC CAISDDSNEQYF
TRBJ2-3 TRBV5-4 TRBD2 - TGTGCCAGCAGCTTGTGGTTAGCGGGAGGGTCGGTAGATACGCAGTATTTT CASSLWLAGGSVDTQYF
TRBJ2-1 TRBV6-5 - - TGTGCCAGCAGTTACAGGCGGGGACCCTCCTACAATGAGCAGTTCTTC CASSYRRGPSYNEQFF
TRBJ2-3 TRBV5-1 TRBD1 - TGCGCCAGCAGCGCTTTCGACTACAGGGGTCCCCCCACAGATACGCAGTATTTT CASSAFDYRGPPTDTQYF
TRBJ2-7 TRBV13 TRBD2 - TGTGCCAGCAGTCGGGAGGGCCGCGAGCAGTACTTC CASSREGREQYF
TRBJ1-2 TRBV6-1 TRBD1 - TGTGCCAGCAGCACCGACAGGGTCGGCTATGGCTACACCTTC CASSTDRVGYGYTF
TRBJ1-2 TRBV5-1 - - TGCGCCAGCACCCCTGGGGCAGGCGATTGGGGCTACACCTTC CASTPGAGDWGYTF
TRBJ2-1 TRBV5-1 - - TGCGCCAGCACCGAGGGGGAGGGGGTCTACAATGAGCAGTTCTTC CASTEGEGVYNEQFF
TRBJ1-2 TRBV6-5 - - TGTGCCAGCAGCAGGTCGGGAAATGGCTACACCTTC CASSRSGNGYTF
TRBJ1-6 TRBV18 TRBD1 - TGTGCCAGCTCACCGAAAACCGGGACAGGGAATTCACCCCTCCACTTT CASSPKTGTGNSPLHF
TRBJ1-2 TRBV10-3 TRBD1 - TGTGCCATCAGCCTACAGGGGATCTATGGCTACACCTTC CAISLQGIYGYTF
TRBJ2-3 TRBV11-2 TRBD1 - TGTGCCAGCAGCTTAAGGGGGACAGGGGGGGATACGCAGTATTTT CASSLRGTGGDTQYF
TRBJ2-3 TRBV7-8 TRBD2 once TGTGCCAGCACCCGTAGCGGGGCGGGAGATACGCAGTATTTT CASTRSGAGDTQYF
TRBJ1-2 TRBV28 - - TGTGCCAGCAGTCTTCCGCAAGCTGGCTACACCTTC CASSLPQAGYTF
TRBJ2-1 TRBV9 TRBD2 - TGTGCCAGCAGCGCGCTAGCGGGAACCTCGAACAATGAGCAGTTCTTC CASSALAGTSNNEQFF
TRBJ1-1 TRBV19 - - TGTGCCAGTAGCCCCAAGGCGGGGTTGGGGACTGAAGCTTTCTTT CASSPKAGLGTEAFF
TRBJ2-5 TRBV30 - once TGTGCCTGGAGAGGGGCAACGGGGGTGGAAGAGACCCAGTACTTC CAWRGATGVEETQYF
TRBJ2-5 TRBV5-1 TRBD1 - TGCGCCAGCAGCTTTCCGGGGACAGGAGGTAGAGAGACCCAGTACTTC CASSFPGTGGRETQYF
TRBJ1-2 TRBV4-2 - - TGTGCCAGCAGTAATCAGTATGGCTACACCTTC CASSNQYGYTF
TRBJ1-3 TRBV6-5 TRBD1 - TGTGCCAGCAGTTACAGCAGGGGGCCAGGAAACACCATATATTTT CASSYSRGPGNTIYF
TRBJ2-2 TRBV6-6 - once TGTGCCAGCAGCCTCCCTAAAGACACCGGGGAGCTGTTTTTT CASSLPKDTGELFF
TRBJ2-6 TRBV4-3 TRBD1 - TGCGCCAGCAGCCTCGGACAGGCTGGGGCCAACGTCCTGACTTTC CASSLGQAGANVLTF
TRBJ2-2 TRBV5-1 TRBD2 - TGCGCCAGCAGCCTAGCGGGGGCCTTAACCGGGGAGCTGTTTTTT CASSLAGALTGELFF
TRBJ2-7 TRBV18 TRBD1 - TGTGCCAGCTCACCCGGACAGGGGGCTTTGGGCGAGCAGTACTTC CASSPGQGALGEQYF
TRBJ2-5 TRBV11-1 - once TGTGCCAGCAGCTCTAATTCCGTATCAGGGGAGACCCAGTACTTC CASSSNSVSGETQYF
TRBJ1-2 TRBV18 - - TGTGCCAGCTCACCAGGGCAGGGGATTAACTATGGCTACACCTTC CASSPGQGINYGYTF
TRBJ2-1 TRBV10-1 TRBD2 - TGCGCCAGCAGTGAAATTGGGACTAGCGGGGTTCGGCAGTTCTTC CASSEIGTSGVRQFF
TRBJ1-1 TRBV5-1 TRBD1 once TGCGCCAGCAGCGAAACAGGGGGCAAAGCTTTCTTT CASSETGGKAFF
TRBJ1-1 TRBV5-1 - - TGCGCCAGCAGCTCACAGGGCCATGAAGCTTTCTTT CASSSQGHEAFF
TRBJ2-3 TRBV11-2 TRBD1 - TGTGCCAGCAGCTCGACAGGGGCCCAAGGGACGGATACGCAGTATTTT CASSSTGAQGTDTQYF
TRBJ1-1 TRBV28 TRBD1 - TGTGCCAGCGGGGACAGGGGCACTGAAGCTTTCTTT CASGDRGTEAFF
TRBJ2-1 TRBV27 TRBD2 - TGTGCCAGCAGGCGCGGGAGCTCCTACAATGAGCAGTTCTTC CASRRGSSYNEQFF
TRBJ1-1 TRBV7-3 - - TGTGCCAGCAGCCCTTTAGGCCCGGGGGACACTGAAGCTTTCTTT CASSPLGPGDTEAFF
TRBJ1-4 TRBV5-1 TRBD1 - TGCGCCAGCAGCGCCCAGGGGGCTACTAATGAAAAACTGTTTTTT CASSAQGATNEKLFF
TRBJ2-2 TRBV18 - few TGTGCCAGCTCACCCAGGGGCCCTCCCAACACCGGGGAGCTGTTTTTT CASSPRGPPNTGELFF
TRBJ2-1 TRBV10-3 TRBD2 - TGTGCCATCAGTCGCGGGAGTTCCTACAATGAGCAGTTCTTC CAISRGSSYNEQFF
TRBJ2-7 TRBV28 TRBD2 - TGTGCCAGCAGTCCTACTAGCGGGAGGACCTACGAGCAGTACTTC CASSPTSGRTYEQYF
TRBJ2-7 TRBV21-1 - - TGTGCCAGCAGCAAAGTTTGTCGTGCTCTCCTCTGGCGGGAGTTCTACGAGCAGTACTTC CASSKVCRALLWREFYEQYF
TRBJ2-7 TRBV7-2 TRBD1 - TGTGCCAGCAGCTTAGAAGGGGGCGGACCAGGCTCCTACGAGCAGTACTTC CASSLEGGGPGSYEQYF
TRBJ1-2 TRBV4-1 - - TGCGCCAGCAGCCTTAGCGCACAGAACTATGGCTACACCTTC CASSLSAQNYGYTF
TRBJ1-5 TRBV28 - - TGTGCCAGCAGTTTAACAGGCGGATACAATCAGCCCCAGCATTTT CASSLTGGYNQPQHF
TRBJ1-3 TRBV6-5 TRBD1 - TGTGCCAGCAGCGGGGACAGACGGGGAAACACCATATATTTT CASSGDRRGNTIYF
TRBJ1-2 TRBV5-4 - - TGTGCCAGCAGCTTGCCCAGGCTGTCGGATGGCTACACCTTC CASSLPRLSDGYTF
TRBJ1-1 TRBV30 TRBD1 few TGTGCCTGGAGTCTCGGTCCGACAAGGGGGCGAGCTTTCTTT CAWSLGPTRGRAFF
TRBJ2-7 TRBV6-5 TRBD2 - TGTGCCACCCGGACTAGCGGGAGGCCCGAGCAGTACTTC CATRTSGRPEQYF
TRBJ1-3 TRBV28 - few TGTGCCAGCAGAGTAGGGACATCGGGAAACACCATATATTTT CASRVGTSGNTIYF